This passage covers 31 T cell receptor beta chains from one sample sequenced in a study of blood T cell repertoires in COVID-19 (TCRdb year 2020). The library was prepared using the immunoSEQ multiplex PCR assay. TCRdb took over this immuneACCESS table, retaining in-frame rearrangements with V and J assigned. Such tables are incomplete; in checked studies, under half of the missing clones stem from an unresolved V gene, and the remainder is unexplained. The sample has 150,000 to 200,000 clones on record, almost 90% of them singletons. The ten largest clones add up to 0.5% to 0.75% of the sample. Sequenced sample: peripheral blood. The receptors come from a man in his fifties or sixties with acute or convalescent COVID-19.

Written as DNA, the CDR3 is TGTGCCAGCAGCTCAGCCCTAGAAAGTAAGATCCATGAGCAGTTCTTC. Amino acids: CASSSALESKIHEQFF. The chain recombines TRBV5-4 with TRBJ2-1; the D is unclear. Germline CDR1 is SGHNT and CDR2 is YYREEE (reference sequence). The CDR3 is 16 amino acids. Trimming cost V 3 bases and J 8 bases, with 21 bases left between them.

The chain is built from TRBV7-6 and TRBJ2-6; D might be TRBD1 (6 bases). The CDR3 length is 15 residues. Looked up from germline, CDR1 is SGHVS and CDR2 is FNYEAQ. V gave up 5 bases and J gave up 0 bases, with 8 bases separating them. CDR3 loop: CASSQGGSGANVLTF. The CDR3 nucleotides read TGTGCCAGCAGCCAAGGGGGCTCTGGGGCCAACGTCCTGACTTTC. Supplemented by reference TRBV7-6 and TRBJ2-6, the full variable domain reads GAGVSQSPRYKVTKRGQDVALRCDPISGHVSLYWYRQALGQGPEFLTYFNYEAQQDKSGLPNDRFSAERPEGSISTLTIQRTEQRDSAMYRCASSQGGSGANVLTFGAGSRLTVL.

The gene calls are TRBV6-2 or TRBV6-3 and TRBJ1-4, with a weak D call TRBD1 (6 bases). The CDR3 totals 16 residues. The germline V gene has CDR1 MNHEY and CDR2 SVGEGT. Trimming removed 6 bases from V and 0 bases from J, with 14 bases in between. DNA of the CDR3: TGTGCCAGCAGCATCGGACAGACTGCAACTAATGAAAAACTGTTTTTT. It is translated as CASSIGQTATNEKLFF.

This clone was detected only a few times. The CDR3 DNA sequence: TGTGCCAGTAGTCGCTCCCGTGAGGGTAACACTGAAGCTTTCTTT. Translation: CASSRSREGNTEAFF. This chain links TRBV19 with TRBJ1-1; D remains unclear. The V gene lost 5 bases and the J gene lost 2 bases, with 15 bases spanning the gap. The CDR3 totals 15 residues. Germline CDR1 is LNHDA and CDR2 is SQIVND (reference sequence).

The genes are TRBV7-2 and TRBJ2-3; D gene uncertain. Germline-derived CDR1 and CDR2 are SGHTA and FQGNSA. V lost 4 bases and J lost 5, with 4 bases in between. The CDR3 consists of 11 residues. The CDR3 is CASSSLDTQYF. CDR3 sequence (DNA): TGTGCCAGCAGCTCCCTAGATACGCAGTATTTT.

The chain uses TRBV5-8 and TRBJ2-1; D is unclear. Between the trimmed V and J ends, which lost 5 bases and 0 bases, there was a span of 12 bases. CDR1 and CDR2 (germline): SGHTS, YDEGEE. The CDR3 has 15 residues. CDR3 bases: TGTGCCAGCAGATCTCCGGTGAGCTCCTACAATGAGCAGTTCTTC. The encoded protein is CASRSPVSSYNEQFF.

The chain carries TRBV4-2 and TRBJ1-1, with TRBD1 as a possible D gene (6 bases). CDR1 is LGHNA and CDR2 is YNFKEQ in the germline V gene. There are 15 residues in the CDR3. V was trimmed by 2 bases and J by 6 bases, leaving 16 bases between them. The CDR3 spells CASSQYETGGAEAFF. In DNA, the CDR3 is TGTGCCAGCAGCCAATACGAAACGGGGGGCGCTGAAGCTTTCTTT.

This clone was detected only once. The gene calls are TRBV19 and TRBJ1-5; the match to TRBD1 covers 7 bases. CDR1 and CDR2 (germline): LNHDA, SQIVND (reference sequence). J gave up 2 bases and V 7 bases, and 5 bases lay outside the gene matches. The CDR3 is 14 amino acids. The CDR3 spells CASNPQGGNQPQHF. Written as DNA, the CDR3 is TGTGCCAGTAATCCCCAGGGGGGCAATCAGCCCCAGCATTTT.

This chain links TRBV30 with TRBJ1-4; TRBD1 aligns across 9 bases. The CDR3 has 15 amino acids. Germline V lookup: CDR1 GTSNPN, CDR2 SVGIG (reference sequence). J lost 6 bases, V lost 2 bases, and 7 bases had no gene match. The CDR3 DNA reads as TGTGCCTGGAGTCCTCCGGGACAGGGTGATGAAAAACTGTTTTTT. Its protein is CAWSPPGQGDEKLFF. The full variable domain, completed using reference TRBV30 and TRBJ1-4, is SQTIHQWPATLVQPVGSPLSLECTVEGTSNPNLYWYRQAAGRGLQLLFYSVGIGQISSEVPQNLSASRPQDRQFILSSKKLLLSDSGFYLCAWSPPGQGDEKLFFGSGTQLSVL.

This rearrangement joins TRBV7-9 to TRBJ1-5; TRBD1 matches at 7 bases. CDR3 length equals 13 residues. Trimming took 5 bases from V and 6 from J; bases not matched to a gene: 4. Germline CDR1 reads SEHNR; CDR2 reads FQNEAQ (reference sequence). Written as DNA, the CDR3 is TGTGCCAGCAGCCCTGGGACAGTTCAGCCCCAGCATTTT. Its protein product is CASSPGTVQPQHF.

The chain employs TRBV2 and TRBJ2-3, with D possibly matching TRBD1 (5 bases). CDR1 SNHLY and CDR2 FYNNEI come from the germline V gene. The CDR3 covers 12 residues. Trimming took 4 bases from V and 4 from J, leaving 6 bases between them. In DNA, the CDR3 is TGTGCCAGCAGTGTGACAGCAGATACGCAGTATTTT. Amino acids: CASSVTADTQYF.

The V and J genes are TRBV28 and TRBJ1-3, with D possibly being TRBD1 (6 bases). CDR1 is MDHEN, CDR2 SYDVKM, per germline. The CDR3 runs to 17 residues. The V and J ends lost 7 bases and 4 bases respectively, with 23 bases between them. In nucleotides, the CDR3 is TGTGCCAGCACGCTATTCGGTGGGGGCTCTGGGGGAAACACCATATATTTT. Protein sequence: CASTLFGGGSGGNTIYF.

The chain recombines TRBV11-2 with TRBJ2-5, with 11 nucleotides matching TRBD2. Germline-derived CDR1 and CDR2 are SGHAT and FQNNGV. The V gene end was trimmed by 2 bases and the J gene end by 2 bases; junction bases not matched to a gene: 4. CDR3 length equals 16 residues. The CDR3 nucleotides read TGTGCCAGCAGCTTATCTACTAGCGGGGGTCAAGAGACCCAGTACTTC. Encoded protein: CASSLSTSGGQETQYF.

The chain recombines TRBV3-1 (or the pseudogene TRBV3-2) with TRBJ2-2, with 7 positions matching TRBD2. Germline assignment: CDR1 LGHDT and CDR2 YNNKEL (reference sequence). CDR3 length: 13 amino acids. V lost 11 bases to trimming and J lost 5 bases; unmatched junction nucleotides: 8. CDR3 in amino acids: CAGQAGATGELFF. The DNA for the CDR3 is TGTGCCGGCCAGGCGGGAGCGACCGGGGAGCTGTTTTTT.

This clone was detected only a few times. This chain links TRBV18 with TRBJ2-1; 9 bases are shared with TRBD1. Germline loops: CDR1 KGHSH, CDR2 LQKENI. This CDR3 spans 16 amino acids. Trimming removed 6 bases from V and 5 bases from J; junction bases left unmatched: 11. The CDR3 DNA sequence: TGTGCCAGCTCCCCCCCGGGACAGGGCGGTAACAATGAGCAGTTCTTC. Protein product: CASSPPGQGGNNEQFF.

The J gene is TRBJ2-6, the V gene TRBV27, with D tentatively TRBD1 (5 bases). The V end was cut by 6 bases, the J end by 0 bases, with 12 bases between. CDR1 is MNHEY, CDR2 SMNVEV, per germline (reference sequence). The CDR3 runs to 16 residues. The CDR3 here is CASSQQAYSGANVLTF. The DNA of the CDR3 is TGTGCCAGCAGCCAACAGGCGTACTCTGGGGCCAACGTCCTGACTTTC.

The genes are TRBV5-8 and TRBJ1-1; D gene unclear. The germline V and J ends were trimmed by 3 bases and 1 base, with 7 bases remaining between them. Germline V lookup: CDR1 SGHTS, CDR2 YDEGEE. This CDR3 has 13 amino acids. CDR3 in DNA: TGTGCCAGCAGCTACCAGGAGAACACTGAAGCTTTCTTT. This translates into CASSYQENTEAFF. Complete variable domain (other parts from reference TRBV5-8 and TRBJ1-1): EAGVTQSPTHLIKTRGQQATLRCSPISGHTSVYWYQQALGLGLQFLLWYDEGEERNRGNFPPRFSGRQFPNYSSELNVNALELEDSALYLCASSYQENTEAFFGQGTRLTVV.

This chain connects TRBV18 to TRBJ1-1, with a possible D match to TRBD1 (5 bases). Trimming removed 5 bases from V and 1 base from J, with 11 bases in between. Germline assignment: CDR1 KGHSH and CDR2 LQKENI. This CDR3 has 14 residues. The CDR3 bases are TGTGCCAGCTCATCGGGACTTGCGAACACTGAAGCTTTCTTT. Translation gives CASSSGLANTEAFF.

The V gene is TRBV9, the J gene TRBJ1-2; the D gene is possibly TRBD1 (6 bases). From germline, CDR1 is SGDLS and CDR2 YYNGEE. Trimming took off 3 bases at V and 4 bases at J, with 13 bases between the two ends. The CDR3 contains 14 residues. Written as DNA, the CDR3 is TGTGCCAGCAGCGAAAGAGGGGGGGGCTATGGCTACACCTTC. Its translation: CASSERGGGYGYTF.

This chain uses TRBV7-3 with TRBJ1-4; D call uncertain. This CDR3 comprises 13 residues. The V and J ends lost 5 bases and 7 bases respectively, with 11 bases between them. Germline CDR1 and CDR2: SGHTA and FQGTGA. CDR3 nucleotide sequence: TGTGCCAGCAGCCCTGACTATGGTGAAAAACTGTTTTTT. Amino acids: CASSPDYGEKLFF.

The chain recombines TRBV7-9 with TRBJ2-3; unclear D gene. V was shortened by 1 base and J by 1 base, with 9 bases between the two germline ends. CDR3 length: 15 amino acids. The germline V gene encodes CDR1 SEHNR and CDR2 FQNEAQ (reference sequence). The DNA for the CDR3 is TGTGCCAGCAGCTTAGGTACAAGTCGCACAGATACGCAGTATTTT. Translated, it gives CASSLGTSRTDTQYF.

The gene calls are TRBV18 and TRBJ2-2; 13 bases are shared with TRBD2. Trimming took 3 bases from V and 0 from J; bases not matched to a gene: 4. Germline CDR1 reads KGHSH; CDR2 reads LQKENI. This CDR3 is built from 18 residues. The CDR3 DNA follows: TGTGCCAGCTCACCGCCACTAGCGGGGGGGCCGAACACCGGGGAGCTGTTTTTT. Translation: CASSPPLAGGPNTGELFF.

This sequence joins TRBV5-5 and TRBJ2-1; D not resolved. Trimming took off 2 bases at V and 0 bases at J, with 6 bases between the two ends. The CDR3 has 14 amino acids. Germline V gives CDR1 SGHKS, CDR2 YYEKEE (reference sequence). CDR3 residues: CASSFHSSYNEQFF. The CDR3 DNA sequence: TGTGCCAGCAGCTTCCACAGCTCCTACAATGAGCAGTTCTTC. The variable domain in full, completed from reference TRBV5-5 and TRBJ2-1, reads DAGVTQSPTHLIKTRGQQVTLRCSPISGHKSVSWYQQVLGQGPQFIFQYYEKEERGRGNFPDRFSARQFPNYSSELNVNALLLGDSALYLCASSFHSSYNEQFFGPGTRLTVL.

V usage is TRBV4-2 and J usage is TRBJ2-3, with D uncertain. Germline V lookup: CDR1 LGHNA, CDR2 YNFKEQ. V lost 0 bases to trimming and J lost 2 bases, with 6 bases between them. The CDR3 has 14 amino acids. In DNA form, the CDR3 reads TGTGCCAGCAGCCAAGAGAGGAACACAGATACGCAGTATTTT. This translates into CASSQERNTDTQYF.

This clone was found a few times. The rearrangement joins TRBV4-3 to TRBJ2-6, with TRBD1 identical over 8 bases. V gave up 0 bases and J gave up 0 bases; unmatched junction bases: 10. Per germline, CDR1 LGHNA and CDR2 YSLEER. The length of the CDR3 is 20 residues. In DNA, the CDR3 is TGCGCCAGCAGCCAAGATCCTGCGGACAGGGTTCCCTCTGGGGCCAACGTCCTGACTTTC. It specifies CASSQDPADRVPSGANVLTF.

The chain couples TRBV28 to TRBJ2-2; D perhaps matches TRBD2 (5 bases). The CDR3 runs to 17 residues. V lost 2 bases and J lost 5, with 18 bases in between. CDR1 is MDHEN and CDR2 is SYDVKM in the germline V gene. The CDR3 region has the DNA TGTGCCAGCAGTTTAAATCTAGCACCCCCGAGGACCGGGGAGCTGTTTTTT. It specifies CASSLNLAPPRTGELFF.

The chain is built from TRBV6-1 and TRBJ1-1, with a tentative D call TRBD1 (6 bases). Trimming took 2 bases from V and 0 from J, leaving 13 bases between them. There are 16 residues in the CDR3. Germline V gene lookup returns CDR1 MNHNS and CDR2 SASEGT. The CDR3: CASSEYGGRMNTEAFF. The CDR3 bases are TGTGCCAGCAGTGAATACGGGGGGCGAATGAACACTGAAGCTTTCTTT.

The chain uses TRBV30 and TRBJ1-2, with D tentatively TRBD1 (5 bases). Germline CDR1 GTSNPN, CDR2 SVGIG (reference sequence). The CDR3 runs to 15 residues. Trimming took off 2 bases at V and 4 bases at J, with 17 bases between the two ends. The CDR3 loop is CAWSPGRGYSYGYTF. CDR3 nucleotide sequence: TGTGCCTGGAGTCCAGGGAGGGGATACTCCTATGGCTACACCTTC.

This clone appeared a single time. The gene calls are TRBV5-4 and TRBJ1-1, with a weak D call TRBD1 (6 bases). The V and J ends lost 0 bases and 4 bases respectively, with 13 bases between them. This CDR3 is built from 15 residues. Germline lookup yields CDR1 SGHNT and CDR2 YYREEE (reference sequence). CDR3 DNA: TGTGCCAGCAGCTTGGCAAAGGGGGAGGGCACTGAAGCTTTCTTT. It yields the protein CASSLAKGEGTEAFF.

On this clone: The same CDR3 also results from other DNA sequences found in this sample. The CDR3 bases are TGTGCCAGTAGTATGGGGCTAGCGGGGAACACCGGGGAGCTGTTTTTT. Translated: CASSMGLAGNTGELFF. V usage is TRBV19 and J usage is TRBJ2-2, with TRBD2 matching 8 bases. This CDR3 is built from 16 residues. Trimming cost V 3 bases and J 1 base; bases outside gene matches: 4. CDR1 is LNHDA and CDR2 is SQIVND in the germline V gene (reference sequence).

The CDR3 bases are TGTGCCAGCAACTTCCAGGGGGGAAGCTCCTACGAGCAGTACGTC. Protein sequence: CASNFQGGSSYEQYV. The chain has TRBV2 and TRBJ2-7; TRBD1 might be the D (7 bases). Germline lookup yields CDR1 SNHLY and CDR2 FYNNEI. The ends were cut back, 7 bases at V and 0 bases at J, with 16 bases in the middle. The CDR3 loop spans 15 amino acids.